This entry concerns a single TCR beta chain. Its antigen is still unknown. This sample is part of a study of T cells in Graves' hyperthyroidism and ophthalmopathy. On the study more broadly: At initial diagnosis, before any treatment had begun, peripheral blood was obtained. Study-wide findings and caveats: Using 13 V-J features, a model discriminated ophthalmopathy from stable hyperthyroidism. Ophthalmopathy prediction by the model preceded onset by a median approximately 6.9 months. Most thyroid-expanded clonotypes above 0.001 were also found in blood.

There are 16 residues in the CDR3. The ends were cut back, 4 bases at V and 2 bases at J, with 17 bases in the middle. TCR beta CDR3 region amplification was performed from RNA transcripts. The HTBI set primed first-round TCR CDR3 RT-PCR. TCRdb fed the multiplex PCR reads into MiXCR, producing one record per CDR3 protein. The sample has roughly 800,000 distinct CDR3 sequences, approximately 40% seen once. The chain joins TRBV12-3 or TRBV12-4 to TRBJ1-2, with D hard to call. Sequenced: blood. This TCR derives from a man aged 18 to 29 with Graves' hyperthyroidism. CDR3 amino acids: CASSSLDGHSNYGYTF. CDR3 DNA: TGTGCCAGCAGTTCCCTGGACGGCCACTCAAACTATGGCTACACCTTC.